These 14 T cell receptor beta chains originate from one sample sequenced in a study of OX40 agonist ivuxolimab in advanced cancers. Measured with immunoSEQ multiplex PCR; TCRdb has only the in-frame clones, and not every one. The sample lists roughly 120,000 clones, roughly 90% occurring once. The sequenced sample was CD4+ or CD8+ T cells sorted from blood, obtained in a trial of the OX40 agonist ivuxolimab. These receptors all come from an adult with an advanced solid tumor such as melanoma, head and neck, liver or kidney cancer.

The chain combines TRBV4-3 with TRBJ2-3; D is unresolved. CDR3 length: 13 amino acids. Germline lookup yields CDR1 LGHNA and CDR2 YSLEER. Trimming stripped 1 base from V and 4 bases from J, with 6 bases between. This chain's CDR3 is CASSQGRADTQYF. The DNA of the CDR3 is TGCGCCAGCAGCCAAGGTAGAGCAGATACGCAGTATTTT.

The V and J genes are TRBV6-5 and TRBJ1-5; D is perhaps TRBD1 (5 bases). CDR3 length: 14 amino acids. Germline assignment: CDR1 MNHEY and CDR2 SVGAGI. Trimming cost V 7 bases and J 4 bases, with 14 bases left between them. CDR3 loop: CASTPTGVNQPQHF. CDR3 DNA: TGTGCCAGCACCCCGACGGGGGTAAATCAGCCCCAGCATTTT.

The gene calls are TRBV7-2 and TRBJ2-2, with 7 bases aligning to TRBD2. Germline values: CDR1 SGHTA, CDR2 FQGNSA. V dropped 5 bases and J dropped 3; count of bases not matched to a gene: 3. The length of the CDR3 is 14 residues. The CDR3 DNA sequence: TGTGCCAGCAGCGGGACTACCTACACCGGGGAGCTGTTTTTT. Its protein product is CASSGTTYTGELFF.

The CDR3 DNA reads as TGTGCCAGCAGCGTAGATTATAATTCACCCCTCCACTTT. Translation: CASSVDYNSPLHF. The rearrangement uses TRBV9 and TRBJ1-6; D remains ambiguous. V was clipped by 0 bases and J by 4 bases, with 2 bases between them. Per the germline V gene, CDR1 is SGDLS and CDR2 is YYNGEE. The CDR3 length is 13 residues.

This chain connects TRBV28 to TRBJ1-6; no firm D call. The CDR3 spans 13 residues. V lost 6 bases and J 7 bases, leaving 10 bases between the germline ends. Germline loops: CDR1 MDHEN, CDR2 SYDVKM. The CDR3 here is CASSRTANSPLHF. The CDR3 DNA reads as TGTGCCAGCAGCCGGACGGCCAATTCACCCCTCCACTTT.

About this clone: Other DNA sequences within the sample encode an identical CDR3. J is TRBJ1-5 and V is TRBV5-1; D is unclear. Germline CDR1 SGHRS, CDR2 YFSETQ. The V gene lost 5 bases and the J gene lost 2 bases, with 11 bases spanning the gap. This CDR3 has 14 amino acids. The DNA for the CDR3 is TGCGCCAGCAGTCCTGGATCCGGCAATCAGCCCCAGCATTTT. It is translated as CASSPGSGNQPQHF. The whole variable domain, remainder taken from reference TRBV5-1 and TRBJ1-5, is KAGVTQTPRYLIKTRGQQVTLSCSPISGHRSVSWYQQTPGQGLQFLFEYFSETQRNKGNFPGRFSGRQFSNSRSEMNVSTLELGDSALYLCASSPGSGNQPQHFGDGTRLSIL.

The count of this clone is one. The chain combines TRBV4-2 with TRBJ1-4; 10 bases are a match to TRBD1. Unmatched junction bases numbered 10, after V lost 1 base and J lost 8 bases. The V gene's germline CDR1 is LGHNA and CDR2 YNFKEQ. There are 17 residues in the CDR3. CDR3 protein: CASSQGSKGTGAEKLFF. CDR3 nucleotide sequence: TGTGCCAGCAGCCAAGGCTCGAAAGGGACAGGGGCGGAAAAACTGTTTTTT.

The chain couples TRBV28 to TRBJ2-1, with a possible D match to TRBD2 (5 bases). The germline V and J ends were trimmed by 6 bases and 4 bases, with 19 bases remaining between them. The CDR3 consists of 16 residues. CDR1 is MDHEN, CDR2 SYDVKM, per germline. CDR3 DNA sequence: TGTGCCAGCAGCCTTATTGGGGAGTCGTCGTACAATGAGCAGTTCTTC. As protein: CASSLIGESSYNEQFF.

The V call is TRBV15, the J call TRBJ2-5; D may be TRBD1 or TRBD2 (5 bases each). The germline V and J ends were trimmed by 8 bases and 3 bases, with 10 bases remaining between them. CDR1 is LNHNV, CDR2 YYDKDF, per germline (reference sequence). This CDR3 region has 12 residues. Written as DNA, the CDR3 is TGTGCCACCCGTAGAGGGGAAGAGACCCAGTACTTC. Translated: CATRRGEETQYF.

This clone was observed once. The sample holds other DNA sequences that translate to the same CDR3. The chain combines TRBV5-1 with TRBJ1-1; the D gene is possibly TRBD1 (5 bases). The CDR3 is made up of 13 amino acids. Germline V gene sequence: CDR1 SGHRS, CDR2 YFSETQ. Trimming pared 6 bases from V and 9 bases from J, leaving 18 bases between. CDR3 DNA sequence: TGCGCCAGCAATGGGTTGGTGGGGCAGCAAGCTTTCTTT. As protein: CASNGLVGQQAFF.

This rearrangement joins TRBV6-1 to TRBJ2-5; D call uncertain. Trimming took off 3 bases at V and 5 bases at J, with 10 bases between the two ends. The germline V gene encodes CDR1 MNHNS and CDR2 SASEGT. This CDR3 is 13 amino acids long. This chain's CDR3 is CASSDGVKETQYF. CDR3 bases: TGTGCCAGCAGTGATGGGGTTAAGGAGACCCAGTACTTC.

The chain uses TRBV9 and TRBJ1-2; D perhaps matches TRBD1 (6 bases). Trimming left V 0 bases short and J 8 bases short, with 20 bases between. The CDR3 runs to 16 residues. CDR1 is SGDLS and CDR2 is YYNGEE in the germline V gene. The CDR3 loop is CASSVDARQGSGGYTF. CDR3 nucleotides: TGTGCCAGCAGCGTAGACGCGCGTCAGGGGAGCGGGGGCTACACCTTC.

This clone has a handful of counts. The rearrangement joins TRBV7-2 to TRBJ2-7; D is undetermined. This CDR3 region has 15 residues. V was clipped by 1 base and J by 9 bases, with 19 bases between them. Germline CDR1 and CDR2: SGHTA and FQGNSA. CDR3 DNA sequence: TGTGCCAGCAGCTTAGGTGCCTGGTCCTACGATAGGCAGTACTTC. It is translated as CASSLGAWSYDRQYF.

The genes are TRBV5-4 and TRBJ2-2; 11 nucleotides align to TRBD2. The J segment lost 3 bases and the V segment lost 0 bases, leaving 7 bases of the junction unmatched. From germline, CDR1 is SGHNT and CDR2 YYREEE (reference sequence). This CDR3 comprises 18 residues. CDR3 loop: CASSLGLAGGSDTGELFF. CDR3 nucleotide sequence: TGTGCCAGCAGCTTGGGGCTAGCGGGAGGTTCGGACACCGGGGAGCTGTTTTTT. Complete variable domain (other parts from reference TRBV5-4 and TRBJ2-2): ETGVTQSPTHLIKTRGQQVTLRCSSQSGHNTVSWYQQALGQGPQFIFQYYREEENGRGNFPPRFSGLQFPNYSSELNVNALELDDSALYLCASSLGLAGGSDTGELFFGEGSRLTVL.